This entry concerns a single T cell receptor (beta chain). The antigen is undetermined. The data originate from a study of OX40 agonist ivuxolimab in advanced cancers. Sequencing used immunoSEQ multiplex PCR; TCRdb keeps in-frame clones, though not all of them. The sample holds some 70,000 clones, approximately 89% seen once. General study results and limits: No determination was made of the antigen specificity of the expanded peripheral T cells. There was clonal expansion of CD4+ and CD8+ blood T cells by week 6 at 0.1 to 3.0 mg/kg.

Germline values: CDR1 SGHVS, CDR2 FQNEAQ. The ends were cut back, 4 bases at V and 5 bases at J, with 14 bases in the middle. There are 14 residues in the CDR3. Here the sequenced sample was CD4+ or CD8+ T cells sorted from blood, taken in a trial of the OX40 agonist ivuxolimab. This chain joins TRBV7-8 and TRBJ1-2; D is unclear. This receptor was obtained from an adult with an advanced solid tumor such as melanoma, head and neck, liver or kidney cancer. CDR3 loop: CASSSRGAFYGYTF. The CDR3 DNA sequence: TGTGCCAGCAGCTCCAGAGGAGCTTTTTATGGCTACACCTTC. The full variable domain, rest sourced from reference TRBV7-8 and TRBJ1-2, is GAGVSQSPRYKVAKRGQDVALRCDPISGHVSLFWYQQALGQGPEFLTYFQNEAQLDKSGLPSDRFFAERPEGSVSTLKIQRTQQEDSAVYLCASSSRGAFYGYTFGSGTRLTVV.